The 12 T cell receptor beta chains in this list originate from one sample, sequenced in a study of Graves' ophthalmopathy and Graves' hyperthyroidism. From RNA, the CDR3 regions of TCR beta chains were amplified and sequenced. The workflow started with a first-round RT-PCR run with HTBI primers and then moved on to a second-round multiplex PCR. TCRdb analysed the multiplex PCR reads with MiXCR anew, one entry per CDR3 protein. The profile shows about 240,000 distinct CDR3 sequences, roughly 50% of them singletons. The source material was peripheral blood. Every receptor here comes from an adult man with Graves' ophthalmopathy.

In this sample, this clonotype turned up a few times. This chain joins TRBV15 and TRBJ1-1, with 12 nucleotides matching TRBD1. The CDR3 totals 17 residues. Germline CDR1 LNHNV, CDR2 YYDKDF (reference sequence). V gave up 5 bases and J gave up 6 bases; unmatched junction bases: 13. This chain's CDR3 is CATSLGTGGTSVPEAFF. The CDR3 region has the DNA TGTGCCACCAGCCTCGGGACAGGGGGCACCTCTGTCCCTGAAGCTTTCTTT.

The CDR3 is CSVTGSHGETQYF. The CDR3 coding sequence is TGCAGTGTTACGGGGTCCCACGGGGAGACCCAGTACTTC. The V gene is TRBV20-1, the J gene TRBJ2-5, with D possibly TRBD2 on 5 matching bases. The CDR3 consists of 13 residues. Trimming took 7 bases from V and 5 from J, leaving 17 bases between them. Germline CDR1 is DFQATT and CDR2 is SNEGSKA (reference sequence).

The chain links TRBV11-2 to TRBJ1-4, with D maybe TRBD1 (5 bases). The CDR3 has 13 amino acids. V lost 3 bases to trimming and J lost 4 bases, with 6 bases between them. Germline V gives CDR1 SGHAT, CDR2 FQNNGV. DNA of the CDR3: TGTGCCAGCAGCTTGACAGATAATGAAAAACTGTTTTTT. This encodes CASSLTDNEKLFF.

The V call is TRBV2, the J call TRBJ1-6; 9 bases align to TRBD1. The germline V gene has CDR1 SNHLY and CDR2 FYNNEI. CDR3 size: 15 residues. The J segment lost 6 bases and the V segment lost 7 bases, leaving 7 bases of the junction unmatched. CDR3 protein: CASTGQGITNSPLHF. For the CDR3, the DNA is TGTGCCAGCACCGGACAGGGGATAACTAATTCACCCCTCCACTTT.

The V and J genes are TRBV27 and TRBJ1-1; D gene unclear. V was trimmed by 9 bases and J by 1 base, leaving 12 bases between them. The CDR3 extends over 13 amino acids. Germline CDR1 is MNHEY and CDR2 is SMNVEV (reference sequence). CDR3 DNA sequence: TGTGCCAGTATGACAACCGCGAACACTGAAGCTTTCTTT. Amino acid sequence: CASMTTANTEAFF.

The V gene is TRBV7-9, the J gene TRBJ1-2; no firm D call. This CDR3 is 10 amino acids long. The germline gives CDR1 SEHNR, CDR2 FQNEAQ (reference sequence). Trimming shortened V by 5 bases and J by 10 bases, and 8 bases separated the two germline ends. CDR3 loop: CASSPSDYTF. The CDR3 DNA reads TGTGCCAGCAGCCCGTCTGACTACACCTTC.

There are many counts of this clonotype. This chain links TRBV25-1 with TRBJ1-1; D is undetermined. Between the trimmed V and J ends, which lost 8 bases and 3 bases, there was a span of 10 bases. CDR1 and CDR2 (germline): MGHDK, SYGVNS. The CDR3 has 12 amino acids. This CDR3 reads CASWATDTEAFF. The DNA for the CDR3 is TGTGCCAGCTGGGCAACGGACACTGAAGCTTTCTTT. Looking up the rest from reference TRBV25-1 and TRBJ1-1 gives the full variable domain: EADIYQTPRYLVIGTGKKITLECSQTMGHDKMYWYQQDPGMELHLIHYSYGVNSTEKGDLSSESTVSRIRTEHFPLTLESARPSHTSQYLCASWATDTEAFFGQGTRLTVV.

The gene calls are TRBV4-1 and TRBJ2-7; D is possibly TRBD1 or TRBD2 (5 bases each). The germline V and J ends were trimmed by 5 bases and 3 bases, with 20 bases remaining between them. Germline V lookup: CDR1 MGHRA, CDR2 YSYEKL. The CDR3 runs 16 residues. In DNA form, the CDR3 reads TGCGCCAGCAGCGAGGGGACGGGACGCCTGATCTACGAGCAGTACTTC. Its translation: CASSEGTGRLIYEQYF.

There are many counts of this clonotype. The chain is built from TRBV25-1 and TRBJ2-2, with D possibly matching TRBD1 (6 bases). Germline-derived CDR1 and CDR2 are MGHDK and SYGVNS. The CDR3 loop spans 14 amino acids. Trimming removed 2 bases at V and 7 bases at J, with 11 bases between. The CDR3 region is CASSETRGNGELFF. In nucleotides, the CDR3 is TGTGCCAGCAGTGAAACCAGGGGCAACGGGGAGCTGTTTTTT.

As concerns this clonotype: A read error may account for a junction end that differs from germline. The chain has TRBV6-2 or TRBV6-3 and TRBJ2-5; 9 nucleotides align to TRBD2. Germline V gives CDR1 MNHEY, CDR2 SVGEGT. The CDR3 has 17 amino acids. CDR3 DNA sequence: TGTGCCAGCAGTTACGGTTCGAGGACTAGCGTCCAAGGGACCCAGTACTTC. Translated: CASSYGSRTSVQGTQYF.

The V call is TRBV10-3, the J call TRBJ2-7; D possibly corresponds to TRBD1 (6 bases). Germline V lookup: CDR1 ENHRY, CDR2 SYGVKD. CDR3 length equals 17 residues. Deletions cut 3 bases from V and 0 bases from J, with 18 bases between. CDR3 region: CAISDGWRIGGSYEQYF. The DNA for the CDR3 is TGTGCCATCAGTGATGGCTGGCGAATAGGGGGCTCCTACGAGCAGTACTTC.

The rearrangement links TRBV20-1 to TRBJ1-3; no clear D gene. CDR3 length: 13 amino acids. V lost 3 bases, J lost 3 bases, and 9 bases lay in between. CDR1 and CDR2 from the germline V gene are DFQATT and SNEGSKA (reference sequence). CDR3 amino acids: CSASQDYGNTIYF. The DNA of the CDR3 is TGCAGTGCTAGTCAGGACTATGGAAACACCATATATTTT.